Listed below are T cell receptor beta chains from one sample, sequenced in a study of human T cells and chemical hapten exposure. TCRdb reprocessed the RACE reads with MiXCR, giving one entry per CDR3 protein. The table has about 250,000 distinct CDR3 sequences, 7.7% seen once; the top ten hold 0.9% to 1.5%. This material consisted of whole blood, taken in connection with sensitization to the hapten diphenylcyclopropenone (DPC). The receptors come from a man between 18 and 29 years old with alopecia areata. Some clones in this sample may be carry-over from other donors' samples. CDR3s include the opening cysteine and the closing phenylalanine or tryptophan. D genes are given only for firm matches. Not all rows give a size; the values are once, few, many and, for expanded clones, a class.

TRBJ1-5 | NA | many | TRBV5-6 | CASSPGGPYSNQPQHF | TGTGCCAGCAGCCCCGGCGGTCCTTATAGCAATCAGCCCCAGCATTTT
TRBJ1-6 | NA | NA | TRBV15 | CATSRDRGSPLHF | TGTGCCACCAGCAGAGACAGGGGATCACCCCTCCACTTT
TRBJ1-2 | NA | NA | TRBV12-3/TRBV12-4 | CASSFPGRNYGYTF | TGTGCCAGCAGTTTCCCCGGACGGAACTATGGCTACACCTTC
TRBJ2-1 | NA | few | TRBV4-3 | CASSQDRTHEQFF | TGCGCCAGCAGCCAAGATCGAACCCATGAGCAGTTCTTC
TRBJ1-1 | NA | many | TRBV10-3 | CAIRSNTEAFF | TGTGCCATTAGATCCAACACTGAAGCTTTCTTT
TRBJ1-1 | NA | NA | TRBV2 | CASIPNRLGNTEAFF | TGTGCCAGCATCCCAAACAGGTTGGGGAACACTGAAGCTTTCTTT
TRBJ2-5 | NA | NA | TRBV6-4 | CASSDSVGETQYF | TGTGCCAGCAGTGACTCGGTGGGGGAGACCCAGTACTTC
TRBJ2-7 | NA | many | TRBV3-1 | CASSQLGTYEQYF | TGTGCCAGCAGCCAACTGGGGACGTACGAGCAGTACTTC
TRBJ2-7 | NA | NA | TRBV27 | CASRPGDGYEQYF | TGTGCCAGCAGGCCGGGGGACGGCTACGAGCAGTACTTC
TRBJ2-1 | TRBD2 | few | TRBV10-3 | CAIRESGGPYNEQFF | TGTGCCATCAGGGAGAGCGGGGGGCCATACAATGAGCAGTTCTTC
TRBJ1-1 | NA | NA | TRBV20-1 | CSASDAMNTEAFF | TGCAGTGCTAGCGACGCCATGAACACTGAAGCTTTCTTT
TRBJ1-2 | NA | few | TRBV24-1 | CATRDGTNYGYTF | TGTGCCACCAGGGACGGGACAAACTATGGCTACACCTTC
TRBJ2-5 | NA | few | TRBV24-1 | CATSDGAEETQYF | TGTGCCACCAGTGATGGGGCTGAAGAGACCCAGTACTTC
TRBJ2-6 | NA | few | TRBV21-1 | CASSNGKQGYSGANVLTF | TGTGCCAGCAGCAATGGGAAACAGGGGTACTCTGGGGCCAACGTCCTGACTTTC
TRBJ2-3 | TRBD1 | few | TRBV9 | CASSARQGDTDTQYF | TGTGCCAGCAGCGCGAGACAGGGGGACACAGATACGCAGTATTTT
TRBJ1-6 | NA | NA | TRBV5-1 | CASSWDGNSPLHF | TGCGCCAGCAGCTGGGACGGAAATTCACCCCTCCACTTT
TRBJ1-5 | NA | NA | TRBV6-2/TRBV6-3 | CASSYQTNSNQPQHF | TGTGCCAGCAGCTACCAGACAAACAGCAATCAGCCCCAGCATTTT
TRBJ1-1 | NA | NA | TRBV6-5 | CASSYRGGEAFF | TGTGCCAGCAGTTATCGGGGGGGTGAAGCTTTCTTT
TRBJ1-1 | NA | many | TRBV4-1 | CASSQNLEAFF | TGCGCCAGCAGCCAAAACCTTGAAGCTTTCTTT
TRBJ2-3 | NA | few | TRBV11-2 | CASSLAIYTQYF | TGTGCCAGCAGCTTAGCCATTTATACGCAGTATTTT
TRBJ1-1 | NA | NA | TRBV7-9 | CASSLDGPEAFF | TGTGCCAGCAGCCTAGATGGCCCTGAAGCTTTCTTT
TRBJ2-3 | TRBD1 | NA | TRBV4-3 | CASGPRGHGDTQYF | TGCGCCAGCGGCCCTAGGGGGCATGGAGATACGCAGTATTTT
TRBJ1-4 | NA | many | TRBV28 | CASSPISGGEKLFF | TGTGCCAGCAGTCCCATAAGTGGAGGGGAAAAACTGTTTTTT
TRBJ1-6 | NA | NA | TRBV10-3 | CATRRVTDHSPLHF | TGTGCCACCCGGAGGGTTACCGATCATTCACCCCTCCACTTT
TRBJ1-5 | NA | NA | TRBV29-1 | CSVEADNQPQHF | TGCAGCGTTGAGGCAGACAATCAGCCCCAGCATTTT
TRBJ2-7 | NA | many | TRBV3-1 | CASSQLSPATYSYEQYF | TGTGCCAGCAGCCAACTATCCCCCGCGACCTACTCCTACGAGCAGTACTTC
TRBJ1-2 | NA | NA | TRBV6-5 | CASSYTGRGNYGYTF | TGTGCCAGCAGTTATACAGGGAGGGGTAACTATGGCTACACCTTC
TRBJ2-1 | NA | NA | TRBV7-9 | CASSLPLKGAHVEQFF | TGTGCCAGCAGCCTCCCCTTAAAGGGCGCCCATGTTGAGCAGTTCTTC
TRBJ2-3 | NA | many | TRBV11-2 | CASSSRTESDTQYF | TGTGCCAGCAGCTCGAGGACAGAGTCAGATACGCAGTATTTT
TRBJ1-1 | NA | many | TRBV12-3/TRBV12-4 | CASTGYTEAFF | TGTGCCAGCACCGGGTACACTGAAGCTTTCTTT
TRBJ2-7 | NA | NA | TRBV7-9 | CASSLGTSRRNF | TGTGCCAGCAGCTTAGGCACTTCCCGAAGGAACTTC
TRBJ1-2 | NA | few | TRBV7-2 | CASSFDGKGSGYTF | TGTGCCAGCAGCTTCGACGGAAAGGGGAGTGGCTACACCTTC
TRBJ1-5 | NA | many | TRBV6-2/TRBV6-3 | CASSYGLERDGNQPQHF | TGTGCCAGCAGTTACGGATTGGAAAGGGATGGGAATCAGCCCCAGCATTTT
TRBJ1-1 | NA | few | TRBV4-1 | CASSQPENTEAFF | TGCGCCAGCAGCCAACCGGAGAACACTGAAGCTTTCTTT
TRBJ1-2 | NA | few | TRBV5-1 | CASSLGQGDGYTF | TGCGCCAGCAGCTTGGGCCAGGGAGATGGCTACACCTTC
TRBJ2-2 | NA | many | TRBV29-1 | CSVSILTNTGELFF | TGCAGCGTTTCTATATTAACGAACACCGGGGAGCTGTTTTTT
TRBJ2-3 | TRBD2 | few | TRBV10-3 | CAISQRDQPPDTQYF | TGTGCCATCAGCCAGCGGGACCAGCCCCCAGATACGCAGTATTTT
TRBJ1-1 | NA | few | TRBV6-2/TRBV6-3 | CASSHGHTGSGEAFF | TGTGCCAGCAGCCACGGCCACACAGGGTCGGGTGAAGCTTTCTTT
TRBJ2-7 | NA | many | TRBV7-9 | CASSSPQGAGEQYF | TGTGCCAGCAGTTCGCCGCAGGGAGCCGGCGAGCAGTACTTC
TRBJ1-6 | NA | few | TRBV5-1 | CASSLYGAGNSPLHF | TGCGCCAGCAGCTTGTACGGTGCCGGTAATTCACCCCTCCACTTT
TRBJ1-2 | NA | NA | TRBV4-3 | CASRSGTGYTF | TGCGCCAGCAGGTCAGGGACTGGCTACACCTTC
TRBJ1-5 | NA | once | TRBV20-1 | CSAKIKGGNHQLQHF | TGCAGTGCCAAAATAAAAGGGGGGAATCATCAGCTCCAGCATTTT
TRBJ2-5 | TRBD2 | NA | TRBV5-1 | CASRSPSGTSGNFQETQYF | TGCGCCAGCAGATCTCCTTCCGGGACTAGCGGGAACTTCCAAGAGACCCAGTACTTC
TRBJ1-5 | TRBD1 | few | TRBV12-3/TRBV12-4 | CASNFGTGGVQPQHF | TGTGCCAGCAATTTCGGGACAGGGGGCGTCCAGCCCCAGCATTTT
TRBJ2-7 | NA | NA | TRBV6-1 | CASNRHGWDTATYEQYF | TGTGCCAGCAACCGCCATGGGTGGGACACGGCCACCTACGAGCAGTACTTC
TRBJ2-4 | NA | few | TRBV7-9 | CASSGGRGDIQYF | TGTGCCAGCAGCGGAGGCAGGGGAGACATTCAGTACTTC
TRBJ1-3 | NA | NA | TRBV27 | CASSLRGAGNTIYF | TGTGCCAGCAGTTTACGGGGGGCTGGAAACACCATATATTTT
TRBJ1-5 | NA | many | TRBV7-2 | CASSLDPLRGNQPQHF | TGTGCCAGCAGCTTAGACCCCCTACGGGGCAATCAGCCCCAGCATTTT
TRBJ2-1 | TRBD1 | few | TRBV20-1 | CSAKGQVATYNEQFF | TGCAGTGCTAAAGGACAGGTAGCGACCTACAATGAGCAGTTCTTC
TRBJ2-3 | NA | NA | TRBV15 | CATRGAGHRSTDTQYF | TGTGCCACCAGGGGGGCAGGTCATCGTAGCACAGATACGCAGTATTTT
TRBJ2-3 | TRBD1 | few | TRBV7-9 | CASSRDSQSSTDTQYF | TGTGCCAGCAGCCGGGACAGTCAATCTAGCACAGATACGCAGTATTTT